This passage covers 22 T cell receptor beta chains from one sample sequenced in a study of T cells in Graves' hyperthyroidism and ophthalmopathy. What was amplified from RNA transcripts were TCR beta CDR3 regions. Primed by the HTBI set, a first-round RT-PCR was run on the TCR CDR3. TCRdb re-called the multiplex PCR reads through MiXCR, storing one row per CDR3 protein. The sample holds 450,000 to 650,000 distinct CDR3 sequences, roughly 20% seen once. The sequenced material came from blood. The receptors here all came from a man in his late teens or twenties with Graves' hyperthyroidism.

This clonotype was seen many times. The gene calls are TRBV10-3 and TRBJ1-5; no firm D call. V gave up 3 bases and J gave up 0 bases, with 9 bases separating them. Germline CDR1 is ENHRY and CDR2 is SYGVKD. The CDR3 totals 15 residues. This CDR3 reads CAISDPTYSNQPQHF. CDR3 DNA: TGTGCCATCAGTGACCCCACCTATAGCAATCAGCCCCAGCATTTT.

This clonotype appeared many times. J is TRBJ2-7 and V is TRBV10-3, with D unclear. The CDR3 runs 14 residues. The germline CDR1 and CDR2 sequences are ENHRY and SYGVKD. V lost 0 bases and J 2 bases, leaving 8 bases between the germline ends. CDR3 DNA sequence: TGTGCCATCAGTGAGTCCGGCAGAACCTACGAGCAGTACTTC. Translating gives CAISESGRTYEQYF.

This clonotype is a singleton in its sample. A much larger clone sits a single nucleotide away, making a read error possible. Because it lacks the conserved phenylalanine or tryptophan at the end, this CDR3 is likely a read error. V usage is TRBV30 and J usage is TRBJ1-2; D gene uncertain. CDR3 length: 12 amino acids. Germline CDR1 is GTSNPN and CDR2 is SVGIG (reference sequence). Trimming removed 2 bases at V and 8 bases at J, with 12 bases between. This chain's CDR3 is CAWSKGIRGYTY. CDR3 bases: TGTGCCTGGAGTAAAGGGATTCGGGGCTACACCTAC.

This CDR3 reads CASRPGHGLEFGYTF. In DNA, the CDR3 is TGTGCCAGCAGACCAGGACATGGCCTCGAGTTCGGCTACACCTTC. The chain carries TRBV5-6 and TRBJ1-2, with D tentatively TRBD1 (5 bases). V gave up 5 bases and J gave up 8 bases, with 22 bases separating them. The CDR3 totals 15 residues. Looked up from germline, CDR1 is SGHDT and CDR2 is YYEEEE. The entire variable domain, with the rest obtained from reference TRBV5-6 and TRBJ1-2, is as follows: DAGVTQSPTHLIKTRGQQVTLRCSPKSGHDTVSWYQQALGQGPQFIFQYYEEEERQRGNFPDRFSGHQFPNYSSELNVNALLLGDSALYLCASRPGHGLEFGYTFGSGTRLTVV.

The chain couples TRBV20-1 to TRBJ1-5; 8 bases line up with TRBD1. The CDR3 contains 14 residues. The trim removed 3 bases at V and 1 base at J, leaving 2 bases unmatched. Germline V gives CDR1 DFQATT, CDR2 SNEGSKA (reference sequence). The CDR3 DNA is TGCAGTGCTAGTTGGACAGGGAGCAATCAGCCCCAGCATTTT. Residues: CSASWTGSNQPQHF.

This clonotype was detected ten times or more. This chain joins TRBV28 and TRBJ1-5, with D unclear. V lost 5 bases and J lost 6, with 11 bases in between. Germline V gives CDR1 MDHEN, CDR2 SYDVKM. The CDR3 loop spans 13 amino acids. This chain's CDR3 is CASSTDAVQPQHF. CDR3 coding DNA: TGTGCCAGCAGTACCGACGCGGTTCAGCCCCAGCATTTT.

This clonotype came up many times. The CDR3 sequence: CASSSSGGVGYTF. As DNA, the CDR3 is TGCGCCAGCAGCTCCAGCGGGGGCGTTGGCTACACCTTC. The J gene is TRBJ1-2, the V gene TRBV5-1, with a tentative D call TRBD1 (6 bases). V gave up 3 bases and J gave up 7 bases, with 13 bases separating them. The CDR3 sequence is 13 residues long. Germline loops: CDR1 SGHRS, CDR2 YFSETQ.

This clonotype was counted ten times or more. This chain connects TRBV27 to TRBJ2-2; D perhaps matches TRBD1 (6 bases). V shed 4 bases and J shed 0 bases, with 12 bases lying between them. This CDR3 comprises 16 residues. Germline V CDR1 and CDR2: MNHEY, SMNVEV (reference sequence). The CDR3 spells CASSWGPHSNTGELFF. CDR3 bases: TGTGCCAGCAGTTGGGGGCCCCACTCGAACACCGGGGAGCTGTTTTTT.

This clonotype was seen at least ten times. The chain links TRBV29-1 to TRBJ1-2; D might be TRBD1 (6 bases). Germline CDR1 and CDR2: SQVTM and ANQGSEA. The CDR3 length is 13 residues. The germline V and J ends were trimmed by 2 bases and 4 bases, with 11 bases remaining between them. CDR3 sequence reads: CSVERGQSYGYTF. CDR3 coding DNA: TGCAGCGTTGAAAGAGGACAGAGCTATGGCTACACCTTC.

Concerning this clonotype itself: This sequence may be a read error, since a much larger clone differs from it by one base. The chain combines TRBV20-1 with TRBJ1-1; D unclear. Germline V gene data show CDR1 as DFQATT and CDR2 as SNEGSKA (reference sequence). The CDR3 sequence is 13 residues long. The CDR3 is CSAPRTENTEACF. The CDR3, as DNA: TGCAGTGCTCCTAGGACGGAGAACACTGAAGCTTGCTTT.

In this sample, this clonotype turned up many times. The CDR3 DNA reads as TGTGCCATCAGTGAGTCGATACTAGCGGGGGAAGAGACCCAGTACTTC. This gives the protein CAISESILAGEETQYF. The chain joins TRBV10-3 to TRBJ2-5, with 11 bases lining up with TRBD2. The length of the CDR3 is 16 residues. The J segment lost 3 bases and the V segment lost 0 bases, leaving 3 bases of the junction unmatched. CDR1 ENHRY and CDR2 SYGVKD come from the germline V gene.

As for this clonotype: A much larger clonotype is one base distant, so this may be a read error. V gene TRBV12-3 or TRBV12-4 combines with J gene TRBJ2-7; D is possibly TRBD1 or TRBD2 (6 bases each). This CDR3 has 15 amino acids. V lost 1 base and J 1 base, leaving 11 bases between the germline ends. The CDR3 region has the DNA TGTGCCAGCAGTTTAGGGGGGGCCTCATCCTACGAGCAGTACGTC. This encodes CASSLGGASSYEQYV.

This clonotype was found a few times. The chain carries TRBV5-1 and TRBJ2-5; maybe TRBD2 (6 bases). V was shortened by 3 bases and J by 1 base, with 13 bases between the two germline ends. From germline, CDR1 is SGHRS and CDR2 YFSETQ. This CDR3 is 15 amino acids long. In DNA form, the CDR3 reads TGCGCCAGCAGCTGGCTCCAGGGAGGCCAAGAGACCCAGTACTTC. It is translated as CASSWLQGGQETQYF. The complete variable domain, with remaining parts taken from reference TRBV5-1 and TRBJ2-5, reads KAGVTQTPRYLIKTRGQQVTLSCSPISGHRSVSWYQQTPGQGLQFLFEYFSETQRNKGNFPGRFSGRQFSNSRSEMNVSTLELGDSALYLCASSWLQGGQETQYFGPGTRLLVL.

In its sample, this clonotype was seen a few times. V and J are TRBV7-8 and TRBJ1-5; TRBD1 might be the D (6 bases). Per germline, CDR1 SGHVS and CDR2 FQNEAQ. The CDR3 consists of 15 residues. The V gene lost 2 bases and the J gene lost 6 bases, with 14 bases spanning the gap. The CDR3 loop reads CASSLTGGLSQPQHF. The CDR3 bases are TGTGCCAGCAGCTTAACGGGGGGGCTGAGTCAGCCCCAGCATTTT.

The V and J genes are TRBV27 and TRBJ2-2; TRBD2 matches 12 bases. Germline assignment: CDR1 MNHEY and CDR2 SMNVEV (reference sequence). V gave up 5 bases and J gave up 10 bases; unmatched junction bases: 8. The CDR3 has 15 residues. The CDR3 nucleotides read TGTGCCAGCAGTGGGCTAGCGGGGGGGGTGAAGGAGCTGTTTTTT. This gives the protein CASSGLAGGVKELFF.

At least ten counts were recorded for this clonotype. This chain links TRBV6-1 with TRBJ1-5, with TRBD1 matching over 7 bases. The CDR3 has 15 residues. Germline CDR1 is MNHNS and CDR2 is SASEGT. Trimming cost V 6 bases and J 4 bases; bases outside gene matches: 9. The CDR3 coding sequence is TGTGCCAGCAGATCCGGGACAGTATTTAATCAGCCCCAGCATTTT. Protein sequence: CASRSGTVFNQPQHF.

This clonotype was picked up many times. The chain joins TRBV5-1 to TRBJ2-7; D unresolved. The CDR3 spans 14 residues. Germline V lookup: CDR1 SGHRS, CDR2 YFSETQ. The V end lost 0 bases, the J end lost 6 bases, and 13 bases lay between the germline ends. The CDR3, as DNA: TGCGCCAGCAGCTTGGGCCAAATGGTGGGCGAGCAGTACTTC. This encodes CASSLGQMVGEQYF.

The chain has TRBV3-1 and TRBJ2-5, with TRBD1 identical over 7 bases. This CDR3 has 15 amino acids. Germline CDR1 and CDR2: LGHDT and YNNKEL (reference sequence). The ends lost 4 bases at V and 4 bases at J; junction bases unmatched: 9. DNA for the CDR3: TGTGCCAGCAGCCTCGGGACAGCTTGGGGAGAGACCCAGTACTTC. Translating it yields CASSLGTAWGETQYF.

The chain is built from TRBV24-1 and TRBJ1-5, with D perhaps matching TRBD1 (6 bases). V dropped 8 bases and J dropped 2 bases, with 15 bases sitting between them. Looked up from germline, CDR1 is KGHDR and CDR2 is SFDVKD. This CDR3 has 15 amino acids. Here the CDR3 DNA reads TGTGCCACCATCCTCCTAACAGGGTGCAATCAGCCCCAGCATTTT. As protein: CATILLTGCNQPQHF.

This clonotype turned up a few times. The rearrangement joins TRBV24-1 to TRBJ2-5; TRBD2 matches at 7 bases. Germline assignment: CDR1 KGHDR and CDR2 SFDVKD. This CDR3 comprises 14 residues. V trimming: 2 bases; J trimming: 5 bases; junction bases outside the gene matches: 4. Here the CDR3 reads CATSDWTSGETQYF. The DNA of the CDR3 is TGTGCCACCAGTGATTGGACTAGTGGGGAGACCCAGTACTTC.

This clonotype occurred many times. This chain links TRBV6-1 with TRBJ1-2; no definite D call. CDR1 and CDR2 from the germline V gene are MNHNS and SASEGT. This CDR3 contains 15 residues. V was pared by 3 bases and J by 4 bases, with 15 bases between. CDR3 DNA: TGTGCCAGCAGTGAGCCCAGGACCTCCTTCTATGGCTACACCTTC. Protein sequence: CASSEPRTSFYGYTF.

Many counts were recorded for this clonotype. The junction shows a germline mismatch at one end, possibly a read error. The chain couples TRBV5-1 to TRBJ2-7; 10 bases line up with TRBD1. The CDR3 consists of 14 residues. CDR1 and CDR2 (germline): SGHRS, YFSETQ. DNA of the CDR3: TGCGCCAGCAGTTTGGACAGGGGGAAATACGAGCAGTACTTC. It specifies CASSLDRGKYEQYF.